The next 27 T cell receptor beta chains were all read from a single sample in a study of response to subunit inactivated influenza vaccine. One entry per CDR3 protein results from TCRdb running MiXCR on the RT-PCR reads. The sample includes fewer than 550,000 distinct CDR3 sequences, around 25% of them seen just once. The specimen was CD4+ T cells sorted from PBMCs, collected approximately 5 days after vaccination. These receptors were obtained from a man in his forties or fifties who received an inactivated influenza vaccine.

The chain couples TRBV20-1 to TRBJ2-3; D unresolved. CDR3 size: 13 residues. In germline, CDR1 is DFQATT, CDR2 SNEGSKA (reference sequence). Trimming left V 3 bases short and J 3 bases short, with 10 bases between. CDR3 amino acids: CSASPPATDTQYF. CDR3 DNA sequence: TGCAGTGCTAGTCCGCCAGCAACAGATACGCAGTATTTT.

The chain joins TRBV9 to TRBJ1-1, with D hard to call. Germline lookup yields CDR1 SGDLS and CDR2 YYNGEE. Trimming pared 3 bases from V and 3 bases from J, leaving 9 bases between. The CDR3 has 13 residues. For the CDR3, the DNA is TGTGCCAGCAGCGGGTCCTGGGACACTGAAGCTTTCTTT. It codes for CASSGSWDTEAFF.

This clonotype was counted only a few times. The chain links TRBV6-2 or TRBV6-3 to TRBJ2-1; 11 bases map to TRBD2. The germline gives CDR1 MNHEY, CDR2 SVGEGT. V lost 6 bases to trimming and J lost 8 bases; unmatched junction nucleotides: 12. This CDR3 region has 16 residues. CDR3 region: CASRGTSGRQWDEQFF. The CDR3 bases are TGTGCCAGCAGAGGGACTAGCGGAAGACAATGGGATGAGCAGTTCTTC.

V is TRBV20-1 and J is TRBJ2-3, with 7 nucleotides matching TRBD2. J was trimmed by 3 bases and V by 5 bases; bases with no gene match: 5. The CDR3 covers 13 residues. The germline V gene has CDR1 DFQATT and CDR2 SNEGSKA (reference sequence). The CDR3 reads CSAGSSGTDTQYF. The CDR3 bases are TGCAGTGCTGGATCTAGCGGTACAGATACGCAGTATTTT.

This chain joins TRBV7-9 and TRBJ2-3; the D is unclear. The V end was cut by 5 bases, the J end by 0 bases, with 12 bases between. This CDR3 has 15 amino acids. Germline V lookup: CDR1 SEHNR, CDR2 FQNEAQ (reference sequence). CDR3 residues: CASSAQATSTDTQYF. The CDR3 nucleotides are TGTGCCAGCAGCGCCCAGGCCACGAGCACAGATACGCAGTATTTT.

V and J are TRBV6-5 and TRBJ2-3, with 10 bases fitting TRBD1. V gave up 1 base and J gave up 5 bases; unmatched junction bases: 6. The CDR3 is made up of 16 amino acids. Per the germline V gene, CDR1 is MNHEY and CDR2 is SVGAGI. The CDR3 nucleotides are TGTGCCAGCAGTTACTATCCCCGGGACAGGGGAGATACGCAGTATTTT. This translates into CASSYYPRDRGDTQYF.

The sample holds a few counts of this clonotype. This chain connects TRBV12-3 or TRBV12-4 to TRBJ2-4; TRBD1 matches 8 bases. Trimming at V came to 7 bases and at J to 6 bases, leaving 8 bases not matched to a gene. The CDR3 is 14 amino acids. The CDR3, as DNA: TGTGCCAGCACCCTACAGGGGGGATTAAACATTCAGTACTTC. Protein product: CASTLQGGLNIQYF.

The table lists this clonotype with a few counts. The rearrangement joins TRBV20-1 to TRBJ2-1, with 7 positions matching TRBD2. V was pared by 3 bases and J by 5 bases, with 4 bases of the junction left unmatched. This CDR3 spans 13 amino acids. Germline V lookup: CDR1 DFQATT, CDR2 SNEGSKA (reference sequence). This chain's CDR3 is CSASHGTNNEQFF. The CDR3 DNA reads as TGCAGTGCTAGCCACGGGACTAACAATGAGCAGTTCTTC.

There are a few counts of this clonotype. The chain joins TRBV12-3 or TRBV12-4 to TRBJ2-7, with D tentatively TRBD1 (6 bases). V lost 5 bases to trimming and J lost 2 bases, with 13 bases between them. This CDR3 has 14 amino acids. CDR3 DNA: TGTGCCAGCAGTAGGGACACGGTACCCTACGAGCAGTACTTC. It yields the protein CASSRDTVPYEQYF.

The chain is built from TRBV7-2 and TRBJ2-5; no firm D call. Trimming took off 1 base at V and 2 bases at J, with 5 bases between the two ends. The CDR3 runs 13 residues. Germline V gives CDR1 SGHTA, CDR2 FQGNSA. The CDR3 DNA reads as TGTGCCAGCAGCTTAGTCACTCAAGAGACCCAGTACTTC. This codes for CASSLVTQETQYF.

In its sample, this clonotype was seen a few times. The chain links TRBV7-6 to TRBJ1-2; TRBD1 aligns across 9 bases. With V trimmed by 5 bases and J by 6 bases, 10 bases remained unmatched. Germline values: CDR1 SGHVS, CDR2 FNYEAQ. CDR3 length: 15 residues. The CDR3 coding sequence is TGTGCCAGCAGCCCCGGACAGGGGCCTTTGGATGGCTACACCTTC. Protein: CASSPGQGPLDGYTF.

J is TRBJ2-3 and V is TRBV7-2; D is perhaps TRBD2 (6 bases). The CDR3 contains 15 residues. Germline V gene data show CDR1 as SGHTA and CDR2 as FQGNSA. Deletions cut 1 base from V and 2 bases from J, with 10 bases between. The CDR3 nucleotides read TGTGCCAGCAGCTTAGAGGCGGGACTCACAGATACGCAGTATTTT. Translation gives CASSLEAGLTDTQYF.

The chain employs TRBV27 and TRBJ1-1, with no clear D. Germline assignment: CDR1 MNHEY and CDR2 SMNVEV (reference sequence). This CDR3 region has 14 residues. Trimming shortened V by 5 bases and J by 6 bases, and 16 bases separated the two germline ends. The CDR3 spells CASSPDGRGAEAFF. The CDR3 DNA is TGTGCCAGCAGTCCCGACGGACGTGGGGCTGAAGCTTTCTTT.

The chain recombines TRBV3-1 with TRBJ2-1, with 16 bases identical to TRBD2. The CDR3 loop spans 18 amino acids. The V gene end was trimmed by 10 bases and the J gene end by 4 bases; junction bases not matched to a gene: 13. CDR1 is LGHDT, CDR2 YNNKEL, per germline (reference sequence). Here the CDR3 DNA reads TGTGCCATCTGTCCCGGGACTAGCGGGAGGGCCGTATACAATGAGCAGTTCTTC. This gives the protein CAICPGTSGRAVYNEQFF.

This chain joins TRBV7-9 and TRBJ2-2, with D unresolved. Germline loops: CDR1 SEHNR, CDR2 FQNEAQ (reference sequence). This CDR3 region has 17 residues. Trimming shortened V by 1 base and J by 2 bases, and 14 bases separated the two germline ends. The CDR3 spells CASSLGVPAPNTGELFF. The CDR3 DNA follows: TGTGCCAGCAGCTTAGGGGTGCCAGCCCCAAACACCGGGGAGCTGTTTTTT.

This clonotype was seen more than once but under ten times. The rearrangement uses TRBV20-1 and TRBJ1-5; unclear D gene. This CDR3 has 13 residues. Trimming removed 4 bases from V and 4 bases from J, with 11 bases in between. Germline CDR1 DFQATT, CDR2 SNEGSKA (reference sequence). CDR3 DNA sequence: TGCAGTGCTACTGACGGGAGGAATCAGCCCCAGCATTTT. It yields the protein CSATDGRNQPQHF.

The CDR3 region is CASSLDWGDTDTQYF. In DNA form, the CDR3 reads TGTGCCAGCAGCCTGGATTGGGGGGACACAGATACGCAGTATTTT. V and J are TRBV5-5 and TRBJ2-3, with a possible D match to TRBD2 (6 bases). The length of the CDR3 is 15 residues. The germline V gene has CDR1 SGHKS and CDR2 YYEKEE (reference sequence). Trimming removed 4 bases from V and 2 bases from J, with 14 bases in between.

V and J are TRBV3-1 and TRBJ1-5; the D gene is possibly TRBD1 (6 bases). The germline gives CDR1 LGHDT, CDR2 YNNKEL (reference sequence). V was cut by 4 bases and J by 9 bases, with 13 bases left in between. The CDR3 is made up of 13 amino acids. The chain's CDR3 is CASSRTAVAPQHF. The CDR3 DNA is TGTGCCAGCAGCCGGACAGCGGTTGCGCCCCAGCATTTT.

Only a few counts were recorded for this clonotype. V gene TRBV5-6 combines with J gene TRBJ2-7; 9 positions match TRBD1. CDR1 is SGHDT and CDR2 is YYEEEE in the germline V gene. After removal of 4 bases from V and 3 bases from J, the junction contained 11 bases not matched to a gene. The CDR3 is made up of 16 amino acids. CDR3 amino acids: CASSLEWGQGGYEQYF. Here the CDR3 DNA reads TGTGCCAGCAGCCTCGAGTGGGGACAGGGCGGCTACGAGCAGTACTTC.

This clonotype appeared a few times. This chain connects TRBV20-1 to TRBJ2-2, with 7 bases fitting TRBD2. V lost 1 base to trimming and J lost 5 bases; unmatched junction nucleotides: 10. The CDR3 runs to 16 residues. The germline V gene has CDR1 DFQATT and CDR2 SNEGSKA (reference sequence). The CDR3 DNA is TGCAGTGCTAGAGCTGTTTTTGCGGGGGTTACCGGGGAGCTGTTTTTT. Translation: CSARAVFAGVTGELFF.

The chain has TRBV20-1 and TRBJ2-3; D not resolved. Trimming cost V 3 bases and J 2 bases, with 6 bases left between them. The CDR3 runs 12 residues. Germline V gives CDR1 DFQATT, CDR2 SNEGSKA (reference sequence). In DNA form, the CDR3 reads TGCAGTGCTAGTCCAGCCACAGATACGCAGTATTTT. Residues: CSASPATDTQYF.

The V call is TRBV10-3, the J call TRBJ2-3; no firm D call. From germline, CDR1 is ENHRY and CDR2 SYGVKD. V gave up 3 bases and J gave up 0 bases, with 13 bases separating them. This CDR3 has 16 amino acids. The CDR3 DNA follows: TGTGCCATCAGTGAAAGTGTGGGCGGAAGCACAGATACGCAGTATTTT. It specifies CAISESVGGSTDTQYF.

The chain has TRBV9 and TRBJ1-5; D is unclear. Trimming took off 7 bases at V and 4 bases at J, with 15 bases between the two ends. The germline CDR1 and CDR2 sequences are SGDLS and YYNGEE. The length of the CDR3 is 14 residues. This chain's CDR3 is CASGEGPGNQPQHF. The CDR3, as DNA: TGTGCCAGCGGAGAAGGGCCGGGGAATCAGCCCCAGCATTTT.

This clonotype occurred a few times. The chain carries TRBV5-1 and TRBJ2-3; no clear D. Trimming removed 9 bases from V and 2 bases from J, with 10 bases in between. CDR3 length: 12 residues. Germline values: CDR1 SGHRS, CDR2 YFSETQ. DNA for the CDR3: TGCGCCACCCGGGTGGACACAGATACGCAGTATTTT. Translation gives CATRVDTDTQYF.

The chain links TRBV5-1 to TRBJ2-2; unclear D gene. This CDR3 has 14 amino acids. Germline V gives CDR1 SGHRS, CDR2 YFSETQ. With 4 bases removed from V and 0 bases from J, the gap between germline ends came to 7 bases. Here the CDR3 DNA reads TGCGCCAGCAGCGGGCAGACGAACACCGGGGAGCTGTTTTTT. Translated: CASSGQTNTGELFF.

The chain links TRBV11-2 to TRBJ2-2; D is possibly TRBD1 (6 bases). The germline gives CDR1 SGHAT, CDR2 FQNNGV. The CDR3 spans 14 residues. Trimming shortened V by 4 bases and J by 6 bases, and 12 bases separated the two germline ends. The DNA of the CDR3 is TGTGCCAGCAGCTCAAACAGGGCGGCCGGGGAGCTGTTTTTT. It encodes CASSSNRAAGELFF.

This chain connects TRBV7-2 to TRBJ2-5; no firm D call. V gave up 2 bases and J gave up 3 bases, with 7 bases separating them. Germline CDR1 is SGHTA and CDR2 is FQGNSA. The CDR3 runs to 13 residues. The CDR3 DNA is TGTGCCAGCAGCTTACCCTCGAAAGAGACCCAGTACTTC. As protein: CASSLPSKETQYF.